Listed below are T cell receptor beta chains from one sample, sequenced in a study of blood T cell repertoires in COVID-19. Profiled with immunoSEQ multiplex PCR; TCRdb holds only in-frame clones, not every one. The sample has around 200,000 clones; 80% to 90% are singletons. Material: peripheral blood. The receptors shown here come from a man in his 60s with acute or convalescent COVID-19. CDR3s include the opening cysteine and the closing phenylalanine or tryptophan. The order of the fields is clone size, D gene, J gene, V gene, CDR3 DNA, CDR3 protein. The D gene is left open where the match is weak. Clone size is shown for a subset of rows, as once, few, many or a class of expanded clone.

once NA TRBJ1-6 TRBV27 TGTGCCAGCATACAGGGAGACAATAATTCACCCCTCCACTTT CASIQGDNNSPLHF
once TRBD2 TRBJ2-4 TRBV6-2/TRBV6-3 TGTGCCAGCAGTTGGTCTAGCGGGGGCAAAAACATTCAGTACTTC CASSWSSGGKNIQYF
NA NA TRBJ2-7 TRBV18 TGTGCCAGCTCACCCCGGACTGATAGCTCCTACGAGCAGTACTTC CASSPRTDSSYEQYF
NA NA TRBJ1-1 TRBV27 TGTGCCAGCATCAAGGACAGAATGAACACTGAAGCTTTCTTT CASIKDRMNTEAFF
once TRBD1 TRBJ1-5 TRBV7-2 TGTGCCAGCAGCCGGGGACAGGGGGGAGGTCAGCCCCAGCATTTT CASSRGQGGGQPQHF
NA TRBD1 TRBJ2-1 TRBV5-6 TGTGCCAGCACCCGGGACAGGGGGAATGAGCAGTTCTTC CASTRDRGNEQFF
NA NA TRBJ2-5 TRBV4-1 TGCGCCAGCAGCCAAGCGGCGTCCTACGGGGGAGAGACCCAGTACTTC CASSQAASYGGETQYF
NA NA TRBJ1-3 TRBV5-1 TGCGCCAGCAGCTTGGCCGCTAGGGGAAACACCATATATTTT CASSLAARGNTIYF
NA TRBD1 TRBJ2-7 TRBV7-9 TGTGCCAGCAGTAGGACAGGGGTAACCTACGAGCAGTACTTC CASSRTGVTYEQYF
once TRBD2 TRBJ2-1 TRBV7-8 TGTGCCAGCAGGCTAGCGGGAGTTTTCTACAATGAGCAGTTCTTC CASRLAGVFYNEQFF
NA NA TRBJ2-2 TRBV5-1 TGCGCCAGCAGGGGCTCCATGAACACCGGGGAGCTGTTTTTT CASRGSMNTGELFF
NA NA TRBJ1-5 TRBV10-3 TGTGCCATCAGTGAGTGGCGGGATAGCAATCAGCCCCAGCATTTT CAISEWRDSNQPQHF
NA TRBD1 TRBJ1-2 TRBV23-1 TGCGCCAGCAGCTACCCGGGACAGGGGACATCATATTATGGCTACACCTTC CASSYPGQGTSYYGYTF
NA TRBD2 TRBJ2-1 TRBV18 TGTGCCAGCTCACCGCCGGGACTAGCGGGAAACAATGAGCAGTTCTTC CASSPPGLAGNNEQFF
NA TRBD2 TRBJ2-2 TRBV7-2 TGTGCCAGCAGCGCCGAGGTTCTAGCGGGAGAGGTCGGCGGGGAGCTGTTTTTT CASSAEVLAGEVGGELFF
once TRBD2 TRBJ2-1 TRBV2 TGTGCCAGTCCGACTAGCGGGGAAGACAATGAGCAGTTCTTC CASPTSGEDNEQFF
many NA TRBJ1-5 TRBV1 TGCACCAGCTTCCGGGGCAATCAGCCCCAGCATTTT CTSFRGNQPQHF
NA NA TRBJ2-7 TRBV3-1/TRBV3-2 TGTGCCAGCAGCTCCTCCGGGGGAGCAGGCGAGCAGTACTTC CASSSSGGAGEQYF
NA NA TRBJ1-2 TRBV28 TGTGCCAGCACCTACCCCTCAGGAGGGAATGGCTACACCTTC CASTYPSGGNGYTF
NA TRBD1 TRBJ1-5 TRBV9 TGTGCCAGCAGCGTAAGGGGGCCGCAGCCCCAGCATTTT CASSVRGPQPQHF
NA TRBD1 TRBJ2-7 TRBV6-5 TGTGCCAGCACCGGACAGGGTTACGAGCAGTACTTC CASTGQGYEQYF
many TRBD2 TRBJ2-7 TRBV5-4 TGTGCCAGCAGCTCGGGACTAGCAGCCCACGAGCAGTACTTC CASSSGLAAHEQYF
NA TRBD1 TRBJ1-4 TRBV11-2 TGTGCCAGCAGCTTAGGGGACAGGGACATAGAAAAACTGTTTTTT CASSLGDRDIEKLFF
NA NA TRBJ2-7 TRBV7-9 TGTGCCAGCAGCTTAGCCCGAGGAGCCTACGAGCAGTACTTC CASSLARGAYEQYF
NA TRBD1 TRBJ2-7 TRBV6-2/TRBV6-3 TGTGCCAGCAGTTCTCCGGGACAGGGAATCCGTGAGCAGTACTTC CASSSPGQGIREQYF
NA NA TRBJ2-1 TRBV13 TGTGCCAGCAGCTCTGAAGCACAGGGCGCGGGTGATGAGCAGTTCTTC CASSSEAQGAGDEQFF
NA TRBD1 TRBJ2-2 TRBV5-1 TGCGCCAGCAGCTCCTCCGGGACAGGGGTGACCGGGGAGCTGTTTTTT CASSSSGTGVTGELFF
NA TRBD1 TRBJ1-6 TRBV27 TGTGCCAGCAGAGGGACAGGAGGGCTTAATTCACCCCTCCACTTT CASRGTGGLNSPLHF
NA TRBD2 TRBJ2-7 TRBV18 TGTGCCAGCTCACCTAGTCGCGGGAGGACCTACGAGCAGTACTTC CASSPSRGRTYEQYF
NA TRBD2 TRBJ2-1 TRBV7-9 TGTGCCAGCAGCTTGGTGGGAGGGCCTGGATACAATGAGCAGTTCTTC CASSLVGGPGYNEQFF
NA TRBD2 TRBJ2-7 TRBV10-1 TGCGCCAGCAGTGTAGCGGGAAGCACCCACGAGCAGTACTTC CASSVAGSTHEQYF